The 5 T cell receptor beta chains below were found in one sample sequenced in a study of Ad26.COV2.S vaccination and SARS-CoV-2 variants. The sample's treatment: over 15 received Ad26.COV2.S at low or high dose, single or two shots; 5 received placebo; per-sample allocation not given. Material that was analyzed had been drawn on day 63 after the first vaccine or placebo injection. Using immunoSEQ multiplex PCR, the repertoire was profiled, and TCRdb retains in-frame clones only, with some absent. Of about 350,000 clones listed, approximately 90% are singletons. Source: peripheral blood, taken in a trial of Ad26.COV2.S vaccine versus placebo. The receptors originated from a person aged 18-65 years who received the Ad26.COV2.S COVID-19 vaccine or a placebo.

This clone was counted ten times or more. This chain links TRBV7-9 with TRBJ2-7; 12 bases map to TRBD2. J was trimmed by 7 bases and V by 4 bases; bases with no gene match: 5. The CDR3 has 14 residues. Germline CDR1 reads SEHNR; CDR2 reads FQNEAQ (reference sequence). The CDR3 sequence is CASSSTSGGEEQYF. The CDR3 DNA sequence: TGTGCCAGCAGCTCGACTAGCGGGGGTGAGGAGCAGTACTTC. The whole variable domain, filled in from reference TRBV7-9 and TRBJ2-7, reads DTGVSQNPRHKITKRGQNVTFRCDPISEHNRLYWYRQTLGQGPEFLTYFQNEAQLEKSRLLSDRFSAERPKGSFSTLEIQRTEQGDSAMYLCASSSTSGGEEQYFGPGTRLTVT.

The chain has TRBV11-2 and TRBJ2-1; the match to TRBD2 covers 8 bases. V dropped 1 base and J dropped 3; count of bases not matched to a gene: 2. Germline lookup yields CDR1 SGHAT and CDR2 FQNNGV. This CDR3 is built from 15 residues. CDR3 amino acids: CASSLGAGGYNEQFF. CDR3 sequence (DNA): TGTGCCAGCAGCTTAGGGGCGGGAGGCTACAATGAGCAGTTCTTC.

The J gene is TRBJ2-2, the V gene TRBV29-1; TRBD2 agrees at 7 bases. CDR3 length: 19 residues. The J segment lost 0 bases and the V segment lost 7 bases, leaving 20 bases of the junction unmatched. Germline V gives CDR1 SQVTM, CDR2 ANQGSEA. Here the CDR3 DNA reads TGCAGCGCCCGGGGAGGGAGGGGAAGCTCGGGATCGAACACCGGGGAGCTGTTTTTT. Its protein product is CSARGGRGSSGSNTGELFF.

Details on this clone: Within the sample, other DNA sequences also encode this same CDR3. This rearrangement joins TRBV12-5 to TRBJ1-5; D unclear. The CDR3 loop spans 16 amino acids. The germline gives CDR1 LGHNT, CDR2 FRNRAP. Trimming removed 0 bases from V and 4 bases from J, with 13 bases in between. The CDR3, as DNA: TGTGCTAGTGGTTTGGTGGTGGGGTCGAGTAATCAGCCCCAGCATTTT. As protein: CASGLVVGSSNQPQHF.

The chain carries TRBV5-1 and TRBJ1-1; D unresolved. The CDR3 sequence is 11 residues long. V gave up 5 bases and J gave up 7 bases, with 9 bases separating them. Germline values: CDR1 SGHRS, CDR2 YFSETQ. CDR3 coding DNA: TGCGCCAGCAGACTGAGAAATGAAGCTTTCTTT. Amino acid sequence: CASRLRNEAFF. Drawing the rest from reference TRBV5-1 and TRBJ1-1, the complete variable domain is KAGVTQTPRYLIKTRGQQVTLSCSPISGHRSVSWYQQTPGQGLQFLFEYFSETQRNKGNFPGRFSGRQFSNSRSEMNVSTLELGDSALYLCASRLRNEAFFGQGTRLTVV.